This TCR beta chain was identified in a study of blood T cell repertoires in COVID-19. Background on the study: From the United States, Italy and Spain came samples of acute and convalescent COVID-19.

Assay used: immunoSEQ multiplex PCR; TCRdb lists only in-frame clones, some missing. Here the sample spans about 69,000 clones, roughly 88% being singletons. Germline lookup yields CDR1 SGHTA and CDR2 FQGTGA. V was cut by 5 bases and J by 4 bases, with 13 bases left in between. There are 14 residues in the CDR3. The sample taken for sequencing was peripheral blood. This rearrangement joins TRBV7-3 to TRBJ2-3, with D possibly being TRBD2 (5 bases). The sequence came from a young man with acute or convalescent COVID-19. The chain's CDR3 is CASSQSGFSDTQYF. CDR3 in DNA: TGTGCCAGCAGCCAGTCGGGGTTCTCAGATACGCAGTATTTT. The whole variable domain, remainder taken from reference TRBV7-3 and TRBJ2-3, is GAGVSQTPSNKVTEKGKYVELRCDPISGHTALYWYRQSLGQGPEFLIYFQGTGAADDSGLPNDRFFAVRPEGSVSTLKIQRTERGDSAVYLCASSQSGFSDTQYFGPGTRLTVL.